This TCR beta chain came from a study of PD-1 blockade in classical Hodgkin lymphoma. Overall study results and limits: Baseline diversity in complete responders resembled that of newly diagnosed patients. A reduction in baseline TCR diversity was reportedly seen in newly diagnosed patients relative to healthy donors.

The CDR3 runs 16 residues. V shed 0 bases and J shed 1 base, with 14 bases lying between them. Germline lookup yields CDR1 GTSNPN and CDR2 SVGIG (reference sequence). The data were produced by immunoSEQ multiplex PCR, yet TCRdb's version contains in-frame clones alone and is incomplete. Of about 46,000 clones in the sample, around 70% were seen once. Note on this clone: Its antigen remains unidentified.

Every patient experienced relapse after autologous stem cell transplantation, and brentuximab vedotin exposure varied. The rearrangement uses TRBV30 and TRBJ2-3; no clear D. The clonotype originates from a human donor with classical Hodgkin lymphoma. The material sequenced was peripheral blood mononuclear cells (PBMCs), taken at baseline. As DNA, the CDR3 is TGTGCCTGGAGTGTTGGTCAGGTTTTGGGCACAGATACGCAGTATTTT. As protein: CAWSVGQVLGTDTQYF.